This T cell receptor (beta chain) was documented in a study of cytomegalovirus exposure and HLA in healthy donors. The overall study: The early release's HLA-typed donors yielded 80 million to 95 million unique TCRs. Overall study results and limits: Later work found most CMV-associated TCR beta chains apparently HLA-restricted. Being productive about 90% or about 30% of the time was typical of most TCR beta V segments in an earlier analysis. Rarity marked most TCR sequences, yet some public TCRs occurred in many donors.

Primers for the PCR totalled 60 Vbeta and 13 Jbeta. TCRdb keeps only in-frame clones here, not all; method: immunoSEQ multiplex PCR. The sample holds some 130,000 clones; 70% to 90% are singletons and the top ten take 1.5%. The CDR3 is made up of 16 amino acids. Per germline, CDR1 LNHDA and CDR2 SQIVND (reference sequence). The germline V and J ends were trimmed by 3 bases and 2 bases, with 17 bases remaining between them. About this clone itself: Its antigen is unknown.

J is TRBJ2-7 and V is TRBV19; D perhaps matches TRBD2 (6 bases). This receptor was identified in a man aged 35-49 years in good health and CMV-seronegative. The sequenced sample consisted of PBMCs. The CDR3 spells CASSIGTPKSPYEQYF. CDR3 coding DNA: TGTGCCAGTAGTATCGGGACTCCTAAATCCCCCTACGAGCAGTACTTC.